These T cell receptor beta chains were read from a single sample in a study of shared clonotypes between healthy human individuals. The table came from immunoSEQ multiplex PCR; TCRdb's copy has only in-frame clones and leaves some out. In the table there are approximately 500,000 clones, 75% to 80% of which are singletons. Material for sequencing was PBMCs. These TCRs come from a woman aged 40 to 50 in good health. Some clones in this sample may be carry-over from other donors' samples. The CDR3 runs from the conserved cysteine through the conserved F or W. D genes are given only for firm matches. For some rows the clone size is stated as once, few or many, or as a class when expanded; others skip it.

>14|TRBV6-5|TRBD1|TRBJ1-2|-
TGTGCCAGCAGTAGGGGGGGACAGGGAGGTGGCTACACCTTC
CASSRGGQGGGYTF
>15|TRBV9|TRBD1|TRBJ2-7|few
TGTGCCAGCAGCGCGACGACAGGGTTTAGTTACGAGCAGTACTTC
CASSATTGFSYEQYF
>12|TRBV30|-|TRBJ2-3|-
TGTGCCTGGAGTGTTCAGAGGGAGACGCAGTATTTT
CAWSVQRETQYF
>17|TRBV4-2|TRBD2|TRBJ2-3|-
TGTGCCAGCAGCCAAGCAGCGGCGGGGGGGAACACAGATACGCAGTATTTT
CASSQAAAGGNTDTQYF
>15|TRBV15|-|TRBJ2-2|-
TGTGCCACCAGCAGGAAAGCGGATCCCACCGGGGAGCTGTTTTTT
CATSRKADPTGELFF
>12|TRBV11-2|-|TRBJ1-1|-
TGTGCCAGCAGCTTTCGGTTCACTGAAGCTTTCTTT
CASSFRFTEAFF
>14|TRBV7-9|-|TRBJ1-1|-
TGTGCCAGCAGCTTTGTGGGGGGAAGCACTGAAGCTTTCTTT
CASSFVGGSTEAFF
>15|TRBV19|TRBD2|TRBJ2-2|-
TGTGCCAGTATGGTAGCGGGAAGTCTCGTCGGGGAGCTGTTTTTT
CASMVAGSLVGELFF
>16|TRBV14|-|TRBJ1-1|-
TGTGCCAGCAGCCATAGAGGTGCAGGGCCGGGAACTGAAGCTTTCTTT
CASSHRGAGPGTEAFF
>13|TRBV29-1|TRBD1|TRBJ2-5|-
TGCAGCGTTTCGACGACAGGGTCAGAGACCCAGTACTTC
CSVSTTGSETQYF
>16|TRBV5-6|-|TRBJ2-1|-
TGTGCCAGCAGCTTCCCCGGTGCGAGCTCCTACAATGAGCAGTTCTTC
CASSFPGASSYNEQFF
>13|TRBV6-6|TRBD2|TRBJ2-7|-
TGTGCCAGCAGTTTCACCCTAGCGGGGGAGCAGTACTTC
CASSFTLAGEQYF
>17|TRBV4-1|-|TRBJ2-2|-
TGCGCCAGCAGCCCTCTAGGCAGGCAGACAAACACCGGGGAGCTGTTTTTT
CASSPLGRQTNTGELFF
>13|TRBV7-3|-|TRBJ1-1|-
TGTGCCAGCAGCGCGACAGGGAACACTGAAGCTTTCTTT
CASSATGNTEAFF
>16|TRBV19|TRBD2|TRBJ2-1|-
TGTGCCAGTAGTGCCTTGACTAGCGGGAGGGACAATGAGCAGTTCTTC
CASSALTSGRDNEQFF
>15|TRBV9|-|TRBJ2-3|-
TGTGCCAGCAGCGTAGACGGCCACGAGGCAGATACGCAGTATTTT
CASSVDGHEADTQYF
>16|TRBV6-5|TRBD1|TRBJ2-7|-
TGTGCCAGCAGTTACTCCTGGACAGGGGACTCCTACGAGCAGTACTTC
CASSYSWTGDSYEQYF
>15|TRBV2|-|TRBJ1-3|-
TGTGCCAGCAGTGAAATAGGGTCCCCAGGAAACACCATATATTTT
CASSEIGSPGNTIYF
>13|TRBV7-2|-|TRBJ1-1|-
TGTGCCAGCAGCTTAGGCCAAAACACTGAAGCTTTCTTT
CASSLGQNTEAFF
>13|TRBV10-3|TRBD1|TRBJ2-5|-
TGTGCCATCAGTAGGGGGCGCCAAGAGACCCAGTACTTC
CAISRGRQETQYF
>16|TRBV5-1|TRBD1|TRBJ2-5|-
TGCGCCAGCAGCTTGATCGGCAGGGGGCAGGGGGAGACCCAGTACTTC
CASSLIGRGQGETQYF
>17|TRBV10-3|TRBD1|TRBJ2-4|-
TGTGCCATCAGTGAAGGGGGACAGGGTCGAGGCAAAAACATTCAGTACTTC
CAISEGGQGRGKNIQYF
>16|TRBV7-2|TRBD2|TRBJ2-1|-
TGTGCCAGCAGCTCCAGGCTAGCGGGAGTCAACAATGAGCAGTTCTTC
CASSSRLAGVNNEQFF
>13|TRBV30|-|TRBJ1-1|few
TGTGCCTGGAGTCCCCTGGCGAACACTGAAGCTTTCTTT
CAWSPLANTEAFF
>13|TRBV27|TRBD1|TRBJ2-7|-
TGTGCCAGCAGTCCCGGGACAGGGGGCGAGCAGTACTTC
CASSPGTGGEQYF
>15|TRBV2|TRBD1|TRBJ2-5|-
TGTGCCAGCAATCCGGGACAGGGGGCGTTTGAGACCCAGTACTTC
CASNPGQGAFETQYF
>15|TRBV15|-|TRBJ1-4|many
TGTGCCACCAGCAGAGATTGGGGGCGGGAGGAAAAACTGTTTTTT
CATSRDWGREEKLFF
>15|TRBV27|-|TRBJ2-2|-
TGTGCCAGCAGTTTCAACAGGGATTTGTCCGGGGAGCTGTTTTTT
CASSFNRDLSGELFF
>14|TRBV28|-|TRBJ2-3|-
TGTGCCAGCAGGGTCGACAGCTCCACAGATACGCAGTATTTT
CASRVDSSTDTQYF
>15|TRBV4-2|TRBD2|TRBJ2-3|-
TGTGCCAGCAGACTAGCGGGGGACCCACCCGATACGCAGTATTTT
CASRLAGDPPDTQYF
>13|TRBV6-5|-|TRBJ2-2|-
TGTGCCAGCAGTCTACAGGGTACCGGGGAGCTGTTTTTT
CASSLQGTGELFF
>11|TRBV20-1|TRBD1|TRBJ1-2|few
TGCAGTGCGTCGGGACAGTTGGACTACACCTTC
CSASGQLDYTF
>18|TRBV7-3|TRBD2|TRBJ2-3|once
TGTGCCAGCAGCCTAGAAACAATAGCGGGAGGACGCACAGATACGCAGTATTTT
CASSLETIAGGRTDTQYF
>13|TRBV18|TRBD2|TRBJ2-7|few
TGTGCCAGCTCACCGGCGGGGGGTGTCGAGCAGTACTTC
CASSPAGGVEQYF
>15|TRBV5-6|TRBD1|TRBJ1-2|-
TGTGCCAGCAGTACCATTCAGGGGGGGGCGGCTGGCTACACCTTC
CASSTIQGGAAGYTF
>16|TRBV28|-|TRBJ1-5|once
TGTGCCAGCAGTTTCCATCCGGGGGTCCGGGATCAGCCCCAGCATTTT
CASSFHPGVRDQPQHF
>14|TRBV27|-|TRBJ1-5|-
TGTGCCAGCAGTTTAGTTTACGGCAATCAGCCCCAGCATTTT
CASSLVYGNQPQHF
>14|TRBV10-3|TRBD1|TRBJ1-5|-
TGTGCCATCAGCTCAGACAGGGAGGTCCAGCCCCAGCATTTT
CAISSDREVQPQHF
>15|TRBV18|-|TRBJ2-7|-
TGTGCCAGCTCACCAACCCGGGACATAGCCTACGAGCAGTACTTC
CASSPTRDIAYEQYF